This T cell receptor (beta chain) was identified in a study of vaccination and CD4 T cells after COVID-19. General study findings and limits: Looking at convalescent patients, 304 of their 307 vaccine-specific clones were spike mono-reactive. With convalescent patients, a median roughly 88% of reactive clones emerged solely after vaccination.

Treatment given: roughly 11-day PBMC culture with coronavirus spike peptide pools or control peptides (ViraFEST assay). Once peptide pools had expanded antigen-specific T cells, ViraFEST sequenced TCRs. Sequencing of the DNA from cultured CD4+ T cells was carried out with the Oncomine TCR Beta short-read assay. TCRdb ran MiXCR on the PCR reads and lists one entry per CDR3 protein. The table records approximately 15,000 distinct CDR3 sequences, more than 45% of them present only once. V lost 7 bases and J 11 bases, leaving 20 bases between the germline ends. The CDR3 covers 14 residues. The germline CDR1 and CDR2 sequences are SGHTA and FQGNSA. About this clonotype itself: Its antigen is undetermined.

The chain joins TRBV7-2 to TRBJ1-4; the D is unclear. What was sequenced was CD4+ T cells from blood, cultured in vitro. The origin of this receptor is a human donor who had recovered from COVID-19. The CDR3 nucleotides are TGTGCCAGCAAATTCATGAGGGAGGATTCCAAACTGTTTTTT. Encoded protein: CASKFMREDSKLFF. Full variable domain (outside the CDR3, taken from reference TRBV7-2 and TRBJ1-4): GAGVSQSPSNKVTEKGKDVELRCDPISGHTALYWYRQSLGQGLEFLIYFQGNSAPDKSGLPSDRFSAERTGGSVSTLTIQRTQQEDSAVYLCASKFMREDSKLFFGSGTQLSVL.